These 16 T cell receptor beta chains were sequenced from one sample in a study of T cell changes during pregnancy in multiple sclerosis. Here immunoSEQ multiplex PCR was the method, and the copy in TCRdb shows in-frame clones only, minus some. The sample records about 120,000 clones, roughly 92% being singletons. Sequencing was performed on peripheral blood, taken before pregnancy. Receptors were obtained from a female donor with multiple sclerosis, enrolled in a pregnancy study.

This clone was counted only a few times. The chain is built from TRBV4-1 and TRBJ1-2; D perhaps matches TRBD1 (6 bases). The CDR3 extends over 16 amino acids. Germline V lookup: CDR1 MGHRA, CDR2 YSYEKL. Trimming removed 4 bases at V and 3 bases at J, with 18 bases between. The chain's CDR3 is CASSPFGNRVDYGYTF. The CDR3 DNA is TGCGCCAGCAGCCCTTTCGGAAACAGGGTGGACTATGGCTACACCTTC.

The rearrangement uses TRBV10-3 and TRBJ1-5; 7 nucleotides line up with TRBD1. J lost 4 bases, V lost 7 bases, and 4 bases had no gene match. The CDR3 is 13 amino acids. Germline V lookup: CDR1 ENHRY, CDR2 SYGVKD. CDR3 residues: CAITGGQNQPQHF. The CDR3 DNA is TGTGCCATCACTGGGGGACAGAATCAGCCCCAGCATTTT.

This chain joins TRBV12-2 and TRBJ1-2. TRBV12-2 is described as a pseudogene. CDR3 size: 13 residues. This chain's CDR3 is CASRLGEPYGYTF. The CDR3 nucleotides are TGTGCAAGTCGCTTAGGGGAGCCCTATGGCTACACCTTC.

On this clone: At one end, the junction sequence differs from germline, possibly due to a read error. The chain has TRBV2 and TRBJ2-7; TRBD2 aligns across 10 bases. The length of the CDR3 is 13 residues. Germline V gene data show CDR1 as SNHLY and CDR2 as FYNNEI. CDR3 sequence (DNA): TGTACCAGCGGGAGGGGGTCGGACGGCGAGCAGTACTTC. It specifies CTSGRGSDGEQYF.

V gene TRBV30 combines with J gene TRBJ1-2, with D possibly being TRBD1 (5 bases). The CDR3 extends over 13 amino acids. V was cut by 4 bases and J by 2 bases, with 11 bases left in between. Germline V CDR1 and CDR2: GTSNPN, SVGIG (reference sequence). The CDR3 DNA reads as TGTGCCTGGAATGCGGGGGGGAACTATGGCTACACCTTC. It specifies CAWNAGGNYGYTF.

This chain connects TRBV7-2 to TRBJ2-1; TRBD2 aligns across 8 bases. Germline-derived CDR1 and CDR2 are SGHTA and FQGNSA. J gave up 7 bases and V 5 bases, and 16 bases lay outside the gene matches. This CDR3 is built from 17 residues. The CDR3 bases are TGTGCCAGCAGCCAAGACGCGCCGGGACTAGGGTTAAATGAGCAGTTCTTC. Its translation: CASSQDAPGLGLNEQFF.

The chain carries TRBV7-9 and TRBJ1-5, with no clear D. The CDR3 is 14 residues long. V lost 2 bases to trimming and J lost 5 bases, with 10 bases between them. In germline, CDR1 is SEHNR, CDR2 FQNEAQ (reference sequence). The DNA of the CDR3 is TGTGCCAGCAGCTTAAACGGTCGCTATCAGCCCCAGCATTTT. Amino acids: CASSLNGRYQPQHF.

The J gene is TRBJ1-1, the V gene TRBV2; maybe TRBD1 (5 bases). The CDR3 has 13 amino acids. Trimming removed 7 bases at V and 0 bases at J, with 9 bases between. CDR1 is SNHLY and CDR2 is FYNNEI in the germline V gene. The CDR3 region is CASKGAMNTEAFF. The CDR3 bases are TGTGCCAGCAAAGGGGCGATGAACACTGAAGCTTTCTTT.

This sequence joins TRBV7-9 and TRBJ2-7, with TRBD2 identical over 7 bases. CDR1 is SEHNR and CDR2 is FQNEAQ in the germline V gene (reference sequence). The CDR3 totals 18 residues. V dropped 0 bases and J dropped 7; count of bases not matched to a gene: 18. CDR3 residues: CASSLAASGGGPTWEQYF. DNA of the CDR3: TGTGCCAGCAGCTTAGCGGCTAGCGGAGGAGGCCCTACGTGGGAGCAGTACTTC.

The rearrangement links TRBV27 to TRBJ1-1; no firm D call. Germline CDR1 is MNHEY and CDR2 is SMNVEV (reference sequence). Trimming took 4 bases from V and 6 from J, leaving 15 bases between them. CDR3 length: 14 residues. CDR3 protein: CASSYRDRIAEAFF. CDR3 bases: TGTGCCAGCAGTTACCGGGATAGGATCGCTGAAGCTTTCTTT.

This chain joins TRBV12-5 and TRBJ1-2; 7 nucleotides align to TRBD1. Losses at the gene ends were 6 bases for V and 4 bases for J; bases not matched to a gene: 5. This CDR3 contains 13 residues. CDR1 and CDR2 from the germline V gene are LGHNT and FRNRAP. CDR3 bases: TGTGCTAGTGGACCTTCAGGGGGCTATGGCTACACCTTC. As protein: CASGPSGGYGYTF. Supplemented by reference TRBV12-5 and TRBJ1-2, the full variable domain reads DARVTQTPRHKVTEMGQEVTMRCQPILGHNTVFWYRQTMMQGLELLAYFRNRAPLDDSGMPKDRFSAEMPDATLATLKIQPSEPRDSAVYFCASGPSGGYGYTFGSGTRLTVV.

The chain links TRBV27 to TRBJ1-4; no reliable D call. CDR1 is MNHEY, CDR2 SMNVEV, per germline (reference sequence). CDR3 length: 13 residues. V lost 6 bases to trimming and J lost 8 bases, with 13 bases between them. For the CDR3, the DNA is TGTGCCAGCAGACACAACCTCGGGGAAAAACTGTTTTTT. The encoded protein is CASRHNLGEKLFF.

This clone appeared once. The rearrangement joins TRBV5-1 to TRBJ1-2; TRBD1 might be the D (5 bases). The CDR3 totals 13 residues. Germline V gene data show CDR1 as SGHRS and CDR2 as YFSETQ. V was pared by 0 bases and J by 5 bases, with 8 bases between. Written as DNA, the CDR3 is TGCGCCAGCAGCTTGGAGACAGTATATGGCTACACCTTC. Protein product: CASSLETVYGYTF.

This clone was seen only once. The chain employs TRBV18 and TRBJ2-3; D may be TRBD2 (6 bases). Trimming took 2 bases from V and 0 from J, leaving 18 bases between them. Germline CDR1 is KGHSH and CDR2 is LQKENI. The CDR3 spans 18 residues. The CDR3 sequence: CASSPTAGRGFSTDTQYF. Here the CDR3 DNA reads TGTGCCAGCTCACCAACGGCAGGACGGGGGTTTAGCACAGATACGCAGTATTTT.

The chain recombines TRBV18 with TRBJ2-2, with 7 bases that match TRBD2. J was trimmed by 1 base and V by 3 bases; bases with no gene match: 5. There are 16 residues in the CDR3. Germline V lookup: CDR1 KGHSH, CDR2 LQKENI. The CDR3 sequence is CASSPTSAVNTGELFF. CDR3 nucleotides: TGTGCCAGCTCACCCACTAGCGCCGTGAACACCGGGGAGCTGTTTTTT.

This chain connects TRBV7-9 to TRBJ2-7, with 7 bases matching TRBD1. Trimming removed 3 bases from V and 5 bases from J; junction bases left unmatched: 1. CDR1 and CDR2 from the germline V gene are SEHNR and FQNEAQ (reference sequence). CDR3 length: 12 amino acids. The CDR3: CASSFTGDEQYF. CDR3 in DNA: TGTGCCAGCAGCTTTACAGGGGACGAGCAGTACTTC.